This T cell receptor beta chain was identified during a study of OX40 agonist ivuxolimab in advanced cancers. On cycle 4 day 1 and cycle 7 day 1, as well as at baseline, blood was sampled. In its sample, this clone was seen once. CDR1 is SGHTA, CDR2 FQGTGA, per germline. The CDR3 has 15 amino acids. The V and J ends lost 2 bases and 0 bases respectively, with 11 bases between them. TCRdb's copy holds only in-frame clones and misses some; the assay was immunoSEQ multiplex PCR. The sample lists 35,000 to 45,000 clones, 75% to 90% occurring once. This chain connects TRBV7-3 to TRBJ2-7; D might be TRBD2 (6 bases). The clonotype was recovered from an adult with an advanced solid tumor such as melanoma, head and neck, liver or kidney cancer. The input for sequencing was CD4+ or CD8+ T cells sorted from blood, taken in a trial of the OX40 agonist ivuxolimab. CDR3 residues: CASSLGGNPSYEQYF. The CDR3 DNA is TGTGCCAGCAGCTTAGGGGGGAACCCCTCCTACGAGCAGTACTTC.